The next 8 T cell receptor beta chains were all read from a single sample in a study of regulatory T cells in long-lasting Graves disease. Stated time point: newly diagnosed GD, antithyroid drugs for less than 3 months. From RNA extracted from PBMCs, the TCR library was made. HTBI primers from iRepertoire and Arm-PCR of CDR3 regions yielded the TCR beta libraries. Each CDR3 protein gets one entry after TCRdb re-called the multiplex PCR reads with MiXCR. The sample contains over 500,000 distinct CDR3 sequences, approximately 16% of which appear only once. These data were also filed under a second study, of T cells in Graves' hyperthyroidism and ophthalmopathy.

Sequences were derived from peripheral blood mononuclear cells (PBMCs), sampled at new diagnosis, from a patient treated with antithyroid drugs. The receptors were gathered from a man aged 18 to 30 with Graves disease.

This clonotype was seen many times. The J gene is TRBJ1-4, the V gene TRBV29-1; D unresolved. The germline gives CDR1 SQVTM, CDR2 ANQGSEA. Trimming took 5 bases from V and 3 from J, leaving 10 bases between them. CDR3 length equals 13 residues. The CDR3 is CSVYWRANEKLFF. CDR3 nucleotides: TGCAGCGTTTACTGGCGGGCTAATGAAAAACTGTTTTTT.

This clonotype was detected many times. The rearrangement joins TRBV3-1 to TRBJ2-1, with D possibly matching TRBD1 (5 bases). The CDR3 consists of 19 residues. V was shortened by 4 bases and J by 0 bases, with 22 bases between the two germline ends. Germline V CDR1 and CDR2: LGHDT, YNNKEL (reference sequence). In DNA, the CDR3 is TGTGCCAGCAGCCTCAGACAGAGCCCCGATTTTAGCTCCTACAATGAGCAGTTCTTC. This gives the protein CASSLRQSPDFSSYNEQFF.

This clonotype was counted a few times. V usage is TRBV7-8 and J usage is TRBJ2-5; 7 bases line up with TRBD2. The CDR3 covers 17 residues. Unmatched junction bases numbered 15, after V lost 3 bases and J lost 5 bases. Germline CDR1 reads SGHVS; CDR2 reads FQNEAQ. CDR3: CASSLGAGAGDEETQYF. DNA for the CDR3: TGTGCCAGCAGCTTGGGAGCCGGCGCGGGAGATGAGGAGACCCAGTACTTC.

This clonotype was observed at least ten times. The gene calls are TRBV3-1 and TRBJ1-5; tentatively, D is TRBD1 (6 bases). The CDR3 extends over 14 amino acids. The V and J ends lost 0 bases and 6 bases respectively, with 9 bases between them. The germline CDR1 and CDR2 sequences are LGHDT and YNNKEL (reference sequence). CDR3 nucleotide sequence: TGTGCCAGCAGCCAAGAAGGGGGGGTTCAGCCCCAGCATTTT. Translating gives CASSQEGGVQPQHF.

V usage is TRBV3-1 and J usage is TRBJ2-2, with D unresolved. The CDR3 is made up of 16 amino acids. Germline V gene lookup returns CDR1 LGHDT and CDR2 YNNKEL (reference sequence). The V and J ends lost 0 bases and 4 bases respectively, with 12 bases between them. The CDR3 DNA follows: TGTGCCAGCAGCCAAGACCGGGCCTGGGCCACCGGGGAGCTGTTTTTT. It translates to CASSQDRAWATGELFF.

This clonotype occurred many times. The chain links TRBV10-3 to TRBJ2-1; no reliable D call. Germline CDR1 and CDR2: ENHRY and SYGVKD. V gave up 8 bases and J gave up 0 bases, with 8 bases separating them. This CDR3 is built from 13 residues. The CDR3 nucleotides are TGTGCCATCGGGTGGAGCTCCTACAATGAGCAGTTCTTC. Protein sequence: CAIGWSSYNEQFF.

CDR3 bases: TGTGCCTGGAGTTTTGGAGCGGGACTGGAGACCCAGTACTTC. Its translation: CAWSFGAGLETQYF. This sequence joins TRBV30 and TRBJ2-5, with 7 bases that match TRBD2. Trimming cost V 2 bases and J 5 bases; bases outside gene matches: 8. The germline gives CDR1 GTSNPN, CDR2 SVGIG (reference sequence). The CDR3 consists of 14 residues.

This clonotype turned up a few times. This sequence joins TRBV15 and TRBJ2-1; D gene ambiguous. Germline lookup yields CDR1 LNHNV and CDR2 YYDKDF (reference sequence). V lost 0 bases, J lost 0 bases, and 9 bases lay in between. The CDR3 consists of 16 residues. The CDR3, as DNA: TGTGCCACCAGCAGAGATAGTACGTACTCCTACAATGAGCAGTTCTTC. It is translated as CATSRDSTYSYNEQFF.